One and the same sample provided the 32 T cell receptor beta chains below, sequenced in a study of beta chain features in type 1 diabetes. The whole isolated RNA underwent reverse transcription, so sequencing captured expressed TCRB transcripts. The method was immunoSEQ multiplex PCR; TCRdb's version includes in-frame clones alone and lacks a portion of them. Here the sample spans about 120,000 clones, about 16% being singletons. Study observations and caveats: Type 1 diabetes patients had moderately but significantly shorter TCRB CDR3s in all four CD4+ subsets.

No cognate antigen is known for these TCRs. Sequencing was done on a sample of central memory CD4+ T cells from blood. Receptors were obtained from a young man with type 1 diabetes.

This clone was detected only a few times. The chain employs TRBV29-1 and TRBJ2-3; 9 nucleotides match TRBD1. CDR3 length: 14 amino acids. Germline CDR1 and CDR2: SQVTM and ANQGSEA. The ends lost 7 bases at V and 3 bases at J; junction bases unmatched: 8. The CDR3, as DNA: TGCAGCGGGGGGACAGGGCCCACGACAGATACGCAGTATTTT. Translated, it gives CSGGTGPTTDTQYF.

The CDR3 loop reads CASSQEPTDSPLHF. CDR3 in DNA: TGTGCCAGCAGCCAAGAGCCGACGGATTCACCCCTCCACTTT. This chain joins TRBV4-2 and TRBJ1-6, with no clear D. The ends were cut back, 0 bases at V and 8 bases at J, with 8 bases in the middle. This CDR3 region has 14 residues. Germline lookup yields CDR1 LGHNA and CDR2 YNFKEQ.

This clone showed up just a few times. A far bigger clonotype differs at one base, so this is likely a read error. This same CDR3 is encoded by further DNA sequences in the sample. V usage is TRBV4-3 and J usage is TRBJ2-1, with TRBD2 matching 9 bases. V shed 3 bases, J shed 7 bases, and the junction held 10 bases outside the gene matches. Germline V gene sequence: CDR1 LGHNA, CDR2 YSLEER. The CDR3 loop spans 16 amino acids. CDR3 nucleotides: TGCGCCAGCAGCCAGCGCGCGGGGGGGGCCCTGAATGAGCAGTTCTTC. It translates to CASSQRAGGALNEQFF.

J is TRBJ1-5 and V is TRBV7-2; D ambiguous. This CDR3 has 14 residues. Looked up from germline, CDR1 is SGHTA and CDR2 is FQGNSA. Deletions cut 6 bases from V and 5 bases from J, with 14 bases between. The CDR3 coding sequence is TGTGCCAGCAGTCCAGGTCCCGGGGATCAGCCCCAGCATTTT. Translating gives CASSPGPGDQPQHF. Full variable domain (remainder filled in from reference TRBV7-2 and TRBJ1-5): GAGVSQSPSNKVTEKGKDVELRCDPISGHTALYWYRQSLGQGLEFLIYFQGNSAPDKSGLPSDRFSAERTGGSVSTLTIQRTQQEDSAVYLCASSPGPGDQPQHFGDGTRLSIL.

This clone was counted only a few times. The gene calls are TRBV9 and TRBJ2-7; D unresolved. The CDR3 spans 16 residues. Germline V gene sequence: CDR1 SGDLS, CDR2 YYNGEE. Trimming shortened V by 4 bases and J by 0 bases, and 17 bases separated the two germline ends. CDR3 amino acids: CASSQRPESVSYEQYF. The CDR3 DNA reads TGTGCCAGCAGCCAACGCCCCGAGTCCGTCTCCTACGAGCAGTACTTC.

The CDR3 loop reads CASSLNLDSPLHF. The CDR3 DNA follows: TGTGCCAGCAGCTTGAACCTAGATTCACCCCTCCACTTT. The rearrangement joins TRBV9 to TRBJ1-6; D uncertain. This CDR3 has 13 amino acids. Germline-derived CDR1 and CDR2 are SGDLS and YYNGEE. V dropped 4 bases and J dropped 8 bases, with 10 bases sitting between them.

V gene TRBV15 combines with J gene TRBJ1-5, with unresolved D. The ends were cut back, 0 bases at V and 5 bases at J, with 5 bases in the middle. Germline V gene data show CDR1 as LNHNV and CDR2 as YYDKDF (reference sequence). The CDR3 is 13 residues long. The CDR3 loop reads CATSRDRDQPQHF. Here the CDR3 DNA reads TGTGCCACCAGCAGAGATAGGGATCAGCCCCAGCATTTT.

The CDR3 here is CSVGKKNTEAFF. The CDR3 DNA reads TGCAGCGTAGGGAAAAAGAACACTGAAGCTTTCTTT. The rearrangement uses TRBV29-1 and TRBJ1-1; D uncertain. Germline lookup yields CDR1 SQVTM and CDR2 ANQGSEA. Trimming removed 6 bases at V and 1 base at J, with 9 bases between. This CDR3 spans 12 amino acids.

There are a few counts of this clone. A junction end diverges from the germline sequence, so it may reflect a read error. In the same sample, other DNA sequences code for this CDR3. The gene calls are TRBV7-2 and TRBJ1-5; TRBD1 might be the D (6 bases). Germline CDR1 is SGHTA and CDR2 is FQGNSA. CDR3 size: 13 residues. The CDR3 bases are TGCGCCAGCAGCTACGAACAGGGCCAGCCCCAGCATTTT. Amino acid sequence: CASSYEQGQPQHF.

This rearrangement joins TRBV4-3 to TRBJ1-6; 10 bases align to TRBD1. CDR1 LGHNA and CDR2 YSLEER come from the germline V gene. Trimming cost V 2 bases and J 8 bases; bases outside gene matches: 3. The CDR3 sequence is 15 residues long. The CDR3 loop is CASSQHGTGDSPLHF. The CDR3 DNA reads TGCGCCAGCAGCCAACACGGGACAGGGGATTCACCCCTCCACTTT.

Only a few counts were recorded for this clone. The rearrangement joins TRBV5-1 to TRBJ2-1, with no clear D. The CDR3 length is 11 residues. V lost 4 bases and J 5 bases, leaving 4 bases between the germline ends. Germline V gene data show CDR1 as SGHRS and CDR2 as YFSETQ. The CDR3 sequence is CASSTNNEQFF. DNA of the CDR3: TGCGCCAGCAGCACGAACAATGAGCAGTTCTTC.

In this sample, this clone turned up many times. The V gene is TRBV9, the J gene TRBJ2-3; D gene ambiguous. Germline V gives CDR1 SGDLS, CDR2 YYNGEE. Trimming removed 3 bases from V and 6 bases from J, with 5 bases in between. The CDR3 length is 11 residues. CDR3 protein: CASSAHDTQYF. CDR3 bases: TGTGCCAGCAGCGCACACGATACGCAGTATTTT. Using reference TRBV9 and TRBJ2-3 for the parts outside the CDR3, the full variable domain is DSGVTQTPKHLITATGQRVTLRCSPRSGDLSVYWYQQSLDQGLQFLIQYYNGEERAKGNILERFSAQQFPDLHSELNLSSLELGDSALYFCASSAHDTQYFGPGTRLTVL.

V gene TRBV29-1 combines with J gene TRBJ2-7; TRBD1 aligns across 8 bases. The CDR3 contains 15 residues. V dropped 5 bases and J dropped 2; count of bases not matched to a gene: 11. The germline CDR1 and CDR2 sequences are SQVTM and ANQGSEA. CDR3 sequence reads: CSVFPDRGNAYEQYF. Written as DNA, the CDR3 is TGCAGCGTTTTCCCTGACAGGGGAAATGCCTACGAGCAGTACTTC.

The V gene is TRBV11-3, the J gene TRBJ2-5, with TRBD2 matching over 11 bases. This CDR3 region has 15 residues. The V gene's germline CDR1 is SGHNT and CDR2 YENEEA. After removal of 1 base from V and 4 bases from J, the junction contained 2 bases not matched to a gene. The CDR3 loop reads CASSLGLAGRETQYF. DNA of the CDR3: TGTGCCAGCAGCTTAGGACTAGCGGGGCGAGAGACCCAGTACTTC.

This chain links TRBV30 with TRBJ1-5; unclear D gene. Germline loops: CDR1 GTSNPN, CDR2 SVGIG (reference sequence). This CDR3 comprises 14 residues. With 0 bases removed from V and 3 bases from J, the gap between germline ends came to 9 bases. CDR3 in amino acids: CAWSVHGSNQPQHF. The CDR3 DNA follows: TGTGCCTGGAGTGTACACGGGTCCAATCAGCCCCAGCATTTT.

This clone was observed many times. The chain links TRBV4-2 to TRBJ2-3, with TRBD1 matching over 8 bases. CDR1 is LGHNA and CDR2 is YNFKEQ in the germline V gene. V shed 3 bases and J 2 bases; nucleotides not matched to a gene: 7. CDR3 length equals 16 residues. The CDR3 sequence is CASSQLGQGATDTQYF. In nucleotides, the CDR3 is TGTGCCAGCAGCCAGCTTGGACAGGGCGCCACAGATACGCAGTATTTT.

V gene TRBV6-5 combines with J gene TRBJ1-2; TRBD1 agrees at 8 bases. The germline V gene has CDR1 MNHEY and CDR2 SVGAGI. The J segment lost 6 bases and the V segment lost 2 bases, leaving 11 bases of the junction unmatched. This CDR3 spans 16 amino acids. As DNA, the CDR3 is TGTGCCAGCAGTTACGACGGACAGGGTAGAAGGGATGGCTACACCTTC. This gives the protein CASSYDGQGRRDGYTF.

This sequence joins TRBV7-2 and TRBJ2-1, with D hard to call. The germline gives CDR1 SGHTA, CDR2 FQGNSA. The CDR3 is 15 amino acids. V lost 5 bases, J lost 4 bases, and 15 bases lay in between. DNA for the CDR3: TGTGCCAGCAGCCCGCGTGGGGTCTTATACAATGAGCAGTTCTTC. This gives the protein CASSPRGVLYNEQFF. Based on the CDR3 plus reference TRBV7-2 and TRBJ2-1, the full variable domain is GAGVSQSPSNKVTEKGKDVELRCDPISGHTALYWYRQSLGQGLEFLIYFQGNSAPDKSGLPSDRFSAERTGGSVSTLTIQRTQQEDSAVYLCASSPRGVLYNEQFFGPGTRLTVL.

The chain combines TRBV7-2 with TRBJ2-7; 8 bases align to TRBD1. V trimming: 1 base; J trimming: 6 bases; junction bases outside the gene matches: 11. There are 16 residues in the CDR3. From germline, CDR1 is SGHTA and CDR2 FQGNSA. The chain's CDR3 is CASSLVADREGREQYF. The CDR3 nucleotides are TGTGCCAGCAGCTTAGTCGCGGACAGGGAAGGACGCGAGCAGTACTTC. The full variable domain, with the rest looked up from reference TRBV7-2 and TRBJ2-7, is GAGVSQSPSNKVTEKGKDVELRCDPISGHTALYWYRQSLGQGLEFLIYFQGNSAPDKSGLPSDRFSAERTGGSVSTLTIQRTQQEDSAVYLCASSLVADREGREQYFGPGTRLTVT.

The chain uses TRBV11-1 and TRBJ1-1; no clear D. The ends were cut back, 5 bases at V and 1 base at J, with 11 bases in the middle. The V gene's germline CDR1 is SGHAT and CDR2 FQDESV (reference sequence). The CDR3 has 14 amino acids. The CDR3 reads CASSLDLWNTEAFF. CDR3 coding DNA: TGTGCCAGCAGCCTGGACCTCTGGAACACTGAAGCTTTCTTT.

The sample holds a few counts of this clone. The chain recombines TRBV30 with TRBJ1-2; no clear D. CDR1 and CDR2 (germline): GTSNPN, SVGIG (reference sequence). The CDR3 spans 13 residues. Trimming cost V 1 base and J 4 bases, with 10 bases left between them. Here the CDR3 DNA reads TGTGCCTGGAGTGACCAGAGCTCCTATGGCTACACCTTC. Residues: CAWSDQSSYGYTF.

This clone was seen more than once but under ten times. The chain is built from TRBV4-3 and TRBJ1-6; 8 nucleotides align to TRBD1. After removal of 0 bases from V and 8 bases from J, the junction contained 6 bases not matched to a gene. There are 16 residues in the CDR3. CDR1 is LGHNA, CDR2 YSLEER, per germline. The DNA for the CDR3 is TGCGCCAGCAGCCAAGACCTTGCAGGGGGCTATTCACCCCTCCACTTT. The encoded protein is CASSQDLAGGYSPLHF.

The rearrangement uses TRBV6-6 and TRBJ1-5, with a tentative D call TRBD1 (6 bases). The CDR3 totals 13 residues. Deletions cut 11 bases from V and 2 bases from J, with 13 bases between. The germline gives CDR1 MNHNY, CDR2 SVGAGI (reference sequence). CDR3 sequence (DNA): TGTGCCTCCACAGGGTCGGGCAATCAGCCCCAGCATTTT. Protein: CASTGSGNQPQHF.

This clone came up a few times. The same CDR3 is also encoded by other DNA sequences in this sample. The rearrangement joins TRBV29-1 to TRBJ2-7, with no clear D. CDR1 and CDR2 (germline): SQVTM, ANQGSEA. V lost 4 bases and J 1 base, leaving 8 bases between the germline ends. CDR3 size: 12 residues. CDR3 in amino acids: CSVVGSSYEQYF. The CDR3 coding sequence is TGCAGCGTTGTGGGCAGTTCCTACGAGCAGTACTTC.

This clone was detected a few times. This chain links TRBV7-9 with TRBJ2-7; D may be TRBD1 (6 bases). CDR1 is SEHNR, CDR2 FQNEAQ, per germline (reference sequence). The CDR3 has 11 amino acids. The CDR3 bases are TGTGCGGGGGCTAACTCCTACGAGCAGTACTTC. The encoded protein is CAGANSYEQYF. Full variable domain (outside the CDR3, taken from reference TRBV7-9 and TRBJ2-7): DTGVSQNPRHKITKRGQNVTFRCDPISEHNRLYWYRQTLGQGPEFLTYFQNEAQLEKSRLLSDRFSAERPKGSFSTLEIQRTEQGDSAMYLCAGANSYEQYFGPGTRLTVT.

This clone was detected ten times or more. In nucleotides, the CDR3 is TGCGCCAGCAGTCAATCTAGGGAAACCTACGAGCAGTACTTC. As protein: CASSQSRETYEQYF. The chain employs TRBV23-1 and TRBJ2-7; no definite D call. TRBV23-1 qualifies as an ORF whose function is uncertain. Trimming removed 0 bases at V and 2 bases at J, with 8 bases between. The CDR3 is 14 amino acids.

In its sample, this clone was seen a few times. The chain is built from TRBV29-1 and TRBJ1-2; a weak D match, TRBD1 (6 bases). This CDR3 is 13 amino acids long. The V gene's germline CDR1 is SQVTM and CDR2 ANQGSEA. Trimming shortened V by 1 base and J by 6 bases, and 12 bases separated the two germline ends. CDR3 sequence (DNA): TGCAGCGTTGAAGGTCGCAGGGGCGATGGCTACACCTTC. It is translated as CSVEGRRGDGYTF.

This chain joins TRBV9 and TRBJ1-3; D possibly corresponds to TRBD1 (5 bases). V was pared by 0 bases and J by 3 bases, with 16 bases between. Germline values: CDR1 SGDLS, CDR2 YYNGEE. The CDR3 loop spans 17 amino acids. The CDR3 loop is CASSVDIGALDGNTIYF. CDR3 DNA: TGTGCCAGCAGCGTAGATATAGGGGCACTGGATGGAAACACCATATATTTT.

There are a few counts of this clone. The chain has TRBV2 and TRBJ2-7; possibly TRBD1 for D (5 bases). Germline V gene data show CDR1 as SNHLY and CDR2 as FYNNEI. The CDR3 has 12 residues. The V and J ends lost 6 bases and 5 bases respectively, with 11 bases between them. The CDR3 spells CASRWGADEQYF. The CDR3, as DNA: TGTGCCAGCAGGTGGGGCGCCGACGAGCAGTACTTC.

The chain links TRBV4-1 to TRBJ2-5; 12 bases are a match to TRBD2. Germline assignment: CDR1 MGHRA and CDR2 YSYEKL. V lost 3 bases to trimming and J lost 5 bases; unmatched junction nucleotides: 13. The CDR3 sequence is 18 residues long. CDR3 bases: TGCGCCAGCAGCCAGGACGTCGCTCTAGCGGGGGGGCAGGAGACCCAGTACTTC. Amino acids: CASSQDVALAGGQETQYF.

This clone was found a few times. The V call is TRBV2, the J call TRBJ2-7; D tentatively reads TRBD1 or TRBD2 (5 bases each). Germline CDR1 and CDR2: SNHLY and FYNNEI. CDR3 size: 13 residues. V lost 8 bases to trimming and J lost 3 bases, with 14 bases between them. The CDR3 DNA sequence: TGTGCCAGCTCTCTAGGGGAGATCTACGAGCAGTACTTC. Amino acids: CASSLGEIYEQYF.

The chain has TRBV28 and TRBJ1-2; no definite D call. The ends were cut back, 6 bases at V and 2 bases at J, with 13 bases in the middle. Germline V lookup: CDR1 MDHEN, CDR2 SYDVKM. The CDR3 contains 14 residues. Here the CDR3 DNA reads TGTGCCAGCAGGTCTCCGGGTCTCAACTATGGCTACACCTTC. This sequence encodes CASRSPGLNYGYTF.